Sequencing of this TCR beta chain was carried out in a study of CD8 T cells in Susac syndrome. Germline CDR1 SNHLY, CDR2 FYNNEI. The CDR3 is 13 amino acids. Trimming shortened V by 8 bases and J by 4 bases, and 12 bases separated the two germline ends. It was with random hexamers that about 0.45 to 1 ug RNA was reverse transcribed. TCRdb independently ran MiXCR on the immunoSEQ multiplex PCR reads; one entry per CDR3 protein. The table records about 430,000 distinct CDR3 sequences, more than 80% of them present only once. The chain is built from TRBV2 and TRBJ1-5; D remains ambiguous. Sequenced material: CD8+ T cells from PBMCs. This receptor was obtained from a human donor with multiple sclerosis. The CDR3: CASSPRVNQPQHF. Here the CDR3 DNA reads TGTGCCAGCTCCCCCCGGGTGAATCAGCCCCAGCATTTT. Full variable domain (missing parts from reference TRBV2 and TRBJ1-5): EPEVTQTPSHQVTQMGQEVILRCVPISNHLYFYWYRQILGQKVEFLVSFYNNEISEKSEIFDDQFSVERPDGSNFTLKIRSTKLEDSAMYFCASSPRVNQPQHFGDGTRLSIL.